These 24 T cell receptor beta chains were sequenced from one sample in a study of T-cell reconstitution after alpha-beta-depleted transplantation in children. The authors prepared the TCRbeta library with unique molecular identifiers. TCRdb ran MiXCR on the PCR reads and lists one entry per CDR3 protein. The repertoire holds a few hundred thousand distinct CDR3 sequences, around 16% seen once, with roughly 27% in the top ten. This material consisted of PBMCs, mostly from graft donor cells, taken 360 days after TCRalphabeta/CD19-depleted stem cell transplant. The receptors originated from a boy under two years old who had a stem cell transplant for Wiskott-Aldrich syndrome, so the T cells may come from the graft donor.

This clonotype occurred a few times. The gene calls are TRBV4-2 and TRBJ2-5; tentatively, D is TRBD2 (6 bases). Germline CDR1 is LGHNA and CDR2 is YNFKEQ. This CDR3 has 14 residues. The V end lost 1 base, the J end lost 0 bases, and 6 bases lay between the germline ends. The DNA of the CDR3 is TGTGCCAGCAGCCAAGGGGGGGACCAAGAGACCCAGTACTTC. Residues: CASSQGGDQETQYF.

The V gene is TRBV5-1, the J gene TRBJ2-5; D might be TRBD1 (6 bases). V lost 5 bases to trimming and J lost 7 bases, with 15 bases between them. Germline V gene sequence: CDR1 SGHRS, CDR2 YFSETQ. The CDR3 sequence is 13 residues long. The CDR3 reads CASSLDSRTTQYF. CDR3 nucleotides: TGCGCCAGCAGTCTGGACAGTCGGACGACCCAGTACTTC.

This clonotype showed up just once. V is TRBV20-1 and J is TRBJ1-1; 10 nucleotides align to TRBD1. Germline loops: CDR1 DFQATT, CDR2 SNEGSKA (reference sequence). The CDR3 extends over 15 amino acids. The V segment lost 3 bases and the J segment 0 bases; nucleotides outside the gene matches: 4. In DNA form, the CDR3 reads TGCAGTGCTAGGGCGACAGGGGGCATGAACACTGAAGCTTTCTTT. Amino acid sequence: CSARATGGMNTEAFF.

The chain carries TRBV7-9 and TRBJ2-3; 10 nucleotides match TRBD1. Germline lookup yields CDR1 SEHNR and CDR2 FQNEAQ (reference sequence). The junction had 6 bases not matched to a gene; V was cut back by 5 bases and J by 1 base. This CDR3 spans 16 amino acids. Here the CDR3 DNA reads TGTGCCAGCAGCCCTGGACAGGGGGGGGGCACAGATACGCAGTATTTT. Its protein is CASSPGQGGGTDTQYF.

This chain connects TRBV12-3 or TRBV12-4 to TRBJ1-1; D ambiguous. The CDR3 is 15 residues long. The V end was cut by 2 bases, the J end by 3 bases, with 13 bases between. The CDR3: CASSLWPGADTEAFF. DNA for the CDR3: TGTGCCAGCAGTTTATGGCCGGGAGCGGACACTGAAGCTTTCTTT.

The gene calls are TRBV10-3 and TRBJ2-1, with 8 bases fitting TRBD2. CDR1 is ENHRY and CDR2 is SYGVKD in the germline V gene. The CDR3 spans 15 residues. Germline trimming cut 4 bases from V and 4 bases from J; bases unmatched to any gene: 6. CDR3 nucleotides: TGTGCCATCAGTGTATCGGGAGGGCCTTACAATGAGCAGTTCTTC. Its protein is CAISVSGGPYNEQFF.

V usage is TRBV7-1 and J usage is TRBJ2-5; the D gene is possibly TRBD1 (6 bases). TRBV7-1 is designated an ORF whose function remains uncertain. The CDR3 totals 14 residues. Trimming took 6 bases from V and 5 from J, leaving 16 bases between them. The CDR3: CASRWDTLSETQYF. As DNA, the CDR3 is TGTGCCAGCAGATGGGACACCTTATCTGAGACCCAGTACTTC.

The sample holds a few counts of this clonotype. V usage is TRBV7-2 and J usage is TRBJ1-4, with TRBD1 matching 7 bases. There are 16 residues in the CDR3. Looked up from germline, CDR1 is SGHTA and CDR2 is FQGNSA. Trimming at V came to 2 bases and at J to 0 bases, leaving 3 bases not matched to a gene. CDR3 in DNA: TGTGCCAGCAGCTTACCGGGACAGACAACTAATGAAAAACTGTTTTTT. The encoded protein is CASSLPGQTTNEKLFF.

The V gene is TRBV5-1, the J gene TRBJ2-5; perhaps TRBD1 as D (6 bases). Germline loops: CDR1 SGHRS, CDR2 YFSETQ. The length of the CDR3 is 13 residues. V was pared by 5 bases and J by 4 bases, with 12 bases between. CDR3: CASRPQGSETQYF. CDR3 DNA: TGCGCCAGCAGGCCGCAGGGGTCAGAGACCCAGTACTTC.

There are a few counts of this clonotype. V usage is TRBV5-5 and J usage is TRBJ2-5; D may be TRBD2 (5 bases). CDR3 length: 14 residues. Trimming took off 2 bases at V and 4 bases at J, with 12 bases between the two ends. Germline assignment: CDR1 SGHKS and CDR2 YYEKEE (reference sequence). The CDR3 sequence: CASSFFGVRETQYF. In DNA form, the CDR3 reads TGTGCCAGCAGCTTCTTCGGGGTGCGAGAGACCCAGTACTTC. Full variable domain (remainder filled in from reference TRBV5-5 and TRBJ2-5): DAGVTQSPTHLIKTRGQQVTLRCSPISGHKSVSWYQQVLGQGPQFIFQYYEKEERGRGNFPDRFSARQFPNYSSELNVNALLLGDSALYLCASSFFGVRETQYFGPGTRLLVL.

CDR3 sequence reads: CASSNGGVYNEQFF. The CDR3 DNA sequence: TGTGCCAGCAGCAACGGGGGGGTCTACAATGAGCAGTTCTTC. The chain links TRBV3-1 to TRBJ2-1, with 8 bases aligning to TRBD2. After removal of 5 bases from V and 3 bases from J, the junction contained 3 bases not matched to a gene. The germline CDR1 and CDR2 sequences are LGHDT and YNNKEL (reference sequence). The length of the CDR3 is 14 residues.

In this sample, this clonotype turned up a few times. The chain employs TRBV5-1 and TRBJ2-1, with no clear D. Germline CDR1 SGHRS, CDR2 YFSETQ. With 3 bases removed from V and 1 base from J, the gap between germline ends came to 11 bases. This CDR3 has 15 amino acids. Here the CDR3 reads CASSSIQPSYNEQFF. CDR3 DNA sequence: TGCGCCAGCAGCTCAATACAGCCTTCCTACAATGAGCAGTTCTTC.

V usage is TRBV12-3 or TRBV12-4 and J usage is TRBJ2-5; 12 bases are shared with TRBD2. There are 17 residues in the CDR3. V dropped 5 bases and J dropped 5; count of bases not matched to a gene: 12. The CDR3 DNA is TGTGCCAGCAGTACAGGGGCCCTAGCGGGGGGGCGGGAGACCCAGTACTTC. Translation gives CASSTGALAGGRETQYF.

This chain joins TRBV27 and TRBJ2-1; 7 bases map to TRBD1. This CDR3 spans 17 amino acids. Germline V gene data show CDR1 as MNHEY and CDR2 as SMNVEV (reference sequence). V dropped 6 bases and J dropped 4; count of bases not matched to a gene: 15. The CDR3 loop reads CASRRDSPFPPYNEQFF. CDR3 in DNA: TGTGCCAGCAGACGGGACAGTCCTTTTCCCCCATACAATGAGCAGTTCTTC.

The CDR3 coding sequence is TGTGCCAGCACAGCGCGGGGACTAGATGCCATGTACGAGCAGTACTTC. Its translation is CASTARGLDAMYEQYF. V and J are TRBV12-3 or TRBV12-4 and TRBJ2-7; 8 nucleotides match TRBD2. V was clipped by 7 bases and J by 4 bases; unmatched bases: 15. The CDR3 has 16 amino acids.

The V gene is TRBV29-1, the J gene TRBJ1-2; 8 nucleotides line up with TRBD1. Germline V gene data show CDR1 as SQVTM and CDR2 as ANQGSEA. J lost 3 bases, V lost 4 bases, and 7 bases had no gene match. CDR3 length equals 14 residues. The CDR3: CSVVENRGDYGYTF. For the CDR3, the DNA is TGCAGCGTTGTCGAGAACAGGGGGGACTATGGCTACACCTTC. The variable domain in full, with the rest retrieved from reference TRBV29-1 and TRBJ1-2, is SAVISQKPSRDICQRGTSLTIQCQVDSQVTMMFWYRQQPGQSLTLIATANQGSEATYESGFVIDKFPISRPNLTFSTLTVSNMSPEDSSIYLCSVVENRGDYGYTFGSGTRLTVV.

The rearrangement joins TRBV20-1 to TRBJ2-7; 9 positions match TRBD2. The V gene end was trimmed by 0 bases and the J gene end by 3 bases; junction bases not matched to a gene: 6. CDR3 size: 15 residues. The germline V gene encodes CDR1 DFQATT and CDR2 SNEGSKA (reference sequence). In DNA form, the CDR3 reads TGCAGTGCTAGAGATCAGACTAGCGGCGGCTACGAGCAGTACTTC. Its translation: CSARDQTSGGYEQYF.

The chain joins TRBV7-8 to TRBJ2-5; D is perhaps TRBD2 (7 bases). Germline loops: CDR1 SGHVS, CDR2 FQNEAQ. Trimming removed 1 base at V and 5 bases at J, with 14 bases between. The CDR3 covers 15 residues. CDR3 sequence: CASSLVGGAWETQYF. For the CDR3, the DNA is TGTGCCAGCAGCTTAGTTGGGGGGGCGTGGGAGACCCAGTACTTC.

This rearrangement joins TRBV7-9 to TRBJ2-5; no clear D gene. The ends were cut back, 2 bases at V and 5 bases at J, with 9 bases in the middle. The length of the CDR3 is 13 residues. CDR1 and CDR2 (germline): SEHNR, FQNEAQ (reference sequence). The CDR3 protein is CASSLFGVETQYF. The CDR3 coding sequence is TGTGCCAGCAGCTTATTTGGGGTTGAGACCCAGTACTTC.

This clonotype was observed many times. The chain couples TRBV27 to TRBJ2-2; D possibly corresponds to TRBD1 (6 bases). CDR1 and CDR2 from the germline V gene are MNHEY and SMNVEV (reference sequence). Trimming pared 6 bases from V and 4 bases from J, leaving 9 bases between. The CDR3 is 13 amino acids. In DNA form, the CDR3 reads TGTGCCAGCAGCACAGGGAGCACCGGGGAGCTGTTTTTT. It specifies CASSTGSTGELFF.

The chain is built from TRBV2 and TRBJ1-6; no firm D call. The CDR3 covers 15 residues. Deletions cut 2 bases from V and 6 bases from J, with 11 bases between. Per germline, CDR1 SNHLY and CDR2 FYNNEI. The CDR3 sequence is CASSELKQLNSPLHF. The DNA for the CDR3 is TGTGCCAGCAGTGAATTGAAACAGCTTAATTCACCCCTCCACTTT.

This sequence joins TRBV5-1 and TRBJ2-3; 8 nucleotides line up with TRBD2. Germline V gives CDR1 SGHRS, CDR2 YFSETQ. Trimming removed 0 bases from V and 0 bases from J; junction bases left unmatched: 3. The CDR3 loop spans 16 amino acids. The CDR3 DNA reads as TGCGCCAGCAGCTTGGTAGCGGGGACTAGCACAGATACGCAGTATTTT. It translates to CASSLVAGTSTDTQYF.

This rearrangement joins TRBV30 to TRBJ2-2; TRBD2 matches at 10 bases. The CDR3 totals 16 residues. The germline CDR1 and CDR2 sequences are GTSNPN and SVGIG (reference sequence). V gave up 2 bases and J gave up 3 bases; unmatched junction bases: 6. The CDR3 bases are TGTGCCTGGAGTCGAAGCGGGAGGGGTTACACCGGGGAGCTGTTTTTT. Encoded protein: CAWSRSGRGYTGELFF.

V is TRBV7-9 and J is TRBJ2-2, with TRBD1 identical over 8 bases. CDR1 is SEHNR and CDR2 is FQNEAQ in the germline V gene (reference sequence). The CDR3 is 16 amino acids. V shed 4 bases, J shed 4 bases, and the junction held 8 bases outside the gene matches. CDR3 DNA: TGTGCCAGCAGCTCCTTGGACAGGGAAGGCACCGGGGAGCTGTTTTTT. The encoded protein is CASSSLDREGTGELFF.